This T cell receptor beta chain was captured by sequencing in a study of shared clonotypes between healthy human individuals. Healthy HIV-negative adults without recent acute infections or vaccinations served as donors. Sequencing was performed with immunoSEQ multiplex PCR; in TCRdb, only in-frame clones are kept and a portion is missing. Of some 2,000,000 clones in the sample, roughly 96% are singletons; the top ten hold roughly 0.13%. Study observations and caveats: Between four donors, naive CD4 clonotypes were shared at a level of around 5.2%. Tissues were not sampled, only blood, and their repertoires likely differ. Expectations were that clonotype sharing among donors would be affected by sequencing depth.

V lost 3 bases and J lost 4, with 12 bases in between. Germline CDR1 is MNHEY and CDR2 is SMNVEV (reference sequence). CDR3 length: 15 amino acids. To note about this clone: Antigen: not known.

Sequences were obtained from naive CD4+ T cells sorted from blood. Indicated subset: CD45RA+ positively selected. The origin of this receptor is a man between 18 and 35 years old in good health. The chain couples TRBV27 to TRBJ2-2; tentative D call: TRBD1 (6 bases). The CDR3 nucleotides read TGTGCCAGCAGTTTTAGGACAGCACTCACCGGGGAGCTGTTTTTT. Amino acid sequence: CASSFRTALTGELFF.